The 20 T cell receptor beta chains reported below all come from one sample, sequenced in a study of T cell repertoires in cytomegalovirus infection (dated by TCRdb to about 2019). TCRdb lists the instrument as Illumina HiSeq 1500. TCRdb trimmed public reads at Q25 via fastp, called clones via MiXCR and kept in-frame beta chains. Rows merge per CDR3 protein into single entries with the most common DNA and genes. Recorded for this sample are about 330,000 distinct CDR3 sequences; approximately 9.5% of them occurred a single time. The ten largest clones represent 4.3% of the sample. Sequences were obtained from PBMCs. Every receptor here comes from a human donor in good health (CMV status not recorded). Some clones in this sample may be carry-over from other donors' samples.

This clonotype was detected ten times or more. J is TRBJ1-2 and V is TRBV28; maybe TRBD1 (5 bases). The CDR3 totals 12 residues. V was cut by 6 bases and J by 8 bases, with 13 bases left in between. The germline CDR1 and CDR2 sequences are MDHEN and SYDVKM. The CDR3 protein is CASSSRARGYTF. In nucleotides, the CDR3 is TGTGCCAGCAGCAGCAGGGCGCGCGGCTACACCTTC.

The chain combines TRBV12-3 or TRBV12-4 with TRBJ1-2; D may be TRBD1 (5 bases). The V gene lost 6 bases and the J gene lost 4 bases, with 18 bases spanning the gap. The CDR3 totals 15 residues. CDR3 in DNA: TGTGCCAGCAGCCCCCGGGGCCGGGGACCCTATGGCTACACCTTC. Translating it yields CASSPRGRGPYGYTF.

The table lists this clonotype with many counts. The J gene is TRBJ1-1, the V gene TRBV2; no reliable D call. CDR1 and CDR2 (germline): SNHLY, FYNNEI. Trimming took 7 bases from V and 1 from J, leaving 4 bases between them. The CDR3 is 11 residues long. The CDR3 nucleotides are TGTGCCAGCAACCGGAACACTGAAGCTTTCTTT. This translates into CASNRNTEAFF.

This clonotype has at least ten counts. CDR3 protein: CASSLASGRVGTGELFF. CDR3 nucleotides: TGTGCCAGCAGCTTAGCAAGCGGGAGAGTCGGCACCGGGGAGCTGTTTTTT. The chain links TRBV7-9 to TRBJ2-2; 8 bases match TRBD2. The CDR3 sequence is 17 residues long. V was clipped by 0 bases and J by 4 bases; unmatched bases: 7. Germline V CDR1 and CDR2: SEHNR, FQNEAQ (reference sequence).

This clonotype has a handful of counts. The chain employs TRBV7-3 and TRBJ2-1; TRBD2 might be the D (5 bases). The CDR3 covers 17 residues. Germline-derived CDR1 and CDR2 are SGHTA and FQGTGA. V was cut by 2 bases and J by 0 bases, with 14 bases left in between. CDR3 nucleotide sequence: TGTGCCAGCAGCTTACTGAGTTGGGAGAGCTCCTACAATGAGCAGTTCTTC. Protein: CASSLLSWESSYNEQFF.

This clonotype was recorded at least ten times. This chain uses TRBV7-2 with TRBJ2-7; D tentatively reads TRBD1 or TRBD2 (5 bases each). The V and J ends lost 8 bases and 1 base respectively, with 24 bases between them. Germline CDR1 is SGHTA and CDR2 is FQGNSA. The CDR3 totals 17 residues. The CDR3 region is CASSPGLLRGGSYEQYF. The CDR3 coding sequence is TGTGCCAGCTCCCCCGGGCTTCTGAGGGGTGGTTCCTACGAGCAGTACTTC.

This clonotype was observed many times. In DNA, the CDR3 is TGTGCCAGCAGGGAAGGGGAACGGTACAATGAGCAGTTCTTC. Translated, it gives CASREGERYNEQFF. This chain joins TRBV25-1 and TRBJ2-1; D is perhaps TRBD1 (5 bases). Looked up from germline, CDR1 is MGHDK and CDR2 is SYGVNS. V was cut by 6 bases and J by 4 bases, with 13 bases left in between. The CDR3 covers 14 residues.

This clonotype has only a few counts. The chain has TRBV6-6 and TRBJ1-5; possibly TRBD1 for D (6 bases). Germline loops: CDR1 MNHNY, CDR2 SVGAGI (reference sequence). The CDR3 loop spans 14 amino acids. With 2 bases removed from V and 3 bases from J, the gap between germline ends came to 8 bases. This chain's CDR3 is CASSYRGSNQPQHF. In DNA, the CDR3 is TGTGCCAGCAGTTACAGGGGGTCCAATCAGCCCCAGCATTTT.

This chain connects TRBV12-3 or TRBV12-4 to TRBJ2-3, with 7 bases identical to TRBD2. V lost 3 bases to trimming and J lost 1 base; unmatched junction nucleotides: 1. The CDR3 runs to 14 residues. CDR3 in amino acids: CASSFAGGTDTQYF. The CDR3 nucleotides read TGTGCCAGCAGTTTTGCGGGGGGCACAGATACGCAGTATTTT.

The V and J genes are TRBV20-1 and TRBJ1-5, with TRBD1 matching over 9 bases. Per germline, CDR1 DFQATT and CDR2 SNEGSKA (reference sequence). This CDR3 is 15 amino acids long. V lost 0 bases, J lost 3 bases, and 3 bases stayed unmatched. CDR3 protein: CSAREGTGFNQPQHF. The CDR3 region has the DNA TGCAGTGCTAGAGAAGGGACAGGGTTCAATCAGCCCCAGCATTTT.

This clonotype was seen more than once but under ten times. This chain links TRBV12-3 or TRBV12-4 with TRBJ1-5; TRBD1 might be the D (6 bases). This CDR3 has 13 amino acids. Here the CDR3 reads CACRGGEGQPQHF. CDR3 nucleotide sequence: TGTGCTTGCAGAGGGGGAGAGGGTCAGCCCCAGCATTTT.

This sequence joins TRBV12-3 or TRBV12-4 and TRBJ2-1; 8 bases align to TRBD2. This CDR3 comprises 15 residues. Trimming took 2 bases from V and 4 from J; bases not matched to a gene: 4. The CDR3 DNA reads TGTGCCAGCAGTTTATACACTAGCGGTTACAATGAGCAGTTCTTC. Its translation is CASSLYTSGYNEQFF.

This clonotype was seen ten or more times. The chain couples TRBV20-1 to TRBJ2-1; the D is unclear. The CDR3 runs 16 residues. Trimming left V 5 bases short and J 6 bases short, with 23 bases between. In germline, CDR1 is DFQATT, CDR2 SNEGSKA (reference sequence). CDR3 sequence (DNA): TGCAGTGCTTGTGTGGGCCCTACCGCTTTGTGCAATGAGCAGTTCTTC. Its translation: CSACVGPTALCNEQFF.

Ten or more counts support this clonotype. The J gene is TRBJ1-3, the V gene TRBV28, with unresolved D. Trimming removed 4 bases from V and 0 bases from J, with 16 bases in between. Germline CDR1 MDHEN, CDR2 SYDVKM. This CDR3 region has 17 residues. The CDR3 here is CASSSAGVDVSGNTIYF. In nucleotides, the CDR3 is TGTGCCAGCAGTTCCGCCGGTGTGGACGTCTCTGGAAACACCATATATTTT.

The rearrangement joins TRBV7-9 to TRBJ2-1; D unresolved. With 3 bases removed from V and 7 bases from J, the gap between germline ends came to 7 bases. The CDR3 is 12 amino acids. Germline assignment: CDR1 SEHNR and CDR2 FQNEAQ (reference sequence). CDR3 DNA sequence: TGTGCCAGCAGCTTTATCAGGAATGAGCAGTTCTTC. It translates to CASSFIRNEQFF.

V usage is TRBV6-2 or TRBV6-3 and J usage is TRBJ2-1; 11 bases fit TRBD2. J was trimmed by 1 base and V by 0 bases; bases with no gene match: 11. This CDR3 spans 20 amino acids. CDR1 is MNHEY and CDR2 is SVGEGT in the germline V gene. For the CDR3, the DNA is TGTGCCAGCAGTTACTCAGTATTAGCGGGGGGGCCGAGGTCCTACAATGAGCAGTTCTTC. Its translation: CASSYSVLAGGPRSYNEQFF.

This clonotype was seen at least ten times. The chain combines TRBV12-3 or TRBV12-4 with TRBJ1-2, with D tentatively TRBD1 (5 bases). The V and J ends lost 8 bases and 3 bases respectively, with 13 bases between them. This CDR3 comprises 13 residues. The CDR3 sequence: CASGSRGDYGYTF. The CDR3 DNA follows: TGTGCCAGCGGAAGTAGGGGCGACTATGGCTACACCTTC.

CDR3 region: CASSGQYRNEQFF. CDR3 in DNA: TGTGCCAGCTCCGGGCAGTATAGGAATGAGCAGTTCTTC. The rearrangement joins TRBV6-5 to TRBJ2-1; D unclear. V was trimmed by 8 bases and J by 7 bases, leaving 15 bases between them. Per germline, CDR1 MNHEY and CDR2 SVGAGI. The CDR3 is 13 amino acids.

This clonotype was observed many times. CDR3 loop: CASRPPGNTIYF. As DNA, the CDR3 is TGTGCCAGCAGACCTCCAGGAAACACCATATATTTT. V usage is TRBV12-3 or TRBV12-4 and J usage is TRBJ1-3; no clear D. Trimming cost V 6 bases and J 4 bases, with 7 bases left between them. CDR3 size: 12 residues.

The table lists this clonotype with a few counts. The rearrangement links TRBV13 to TRBJ2-1, with D possibly being TRBD2 (5 bases). The germline CDR1 and CDR2 sequences are PRHDT and FYEKMQ (reference sequence). There are 16 residues in the CDR3. V was trimmed by 5 bases and J by 0 bases, leaving 14 bases between them. CDR3 protein: CASSIDSASSYNEQFF. The CDR3 region has the DNA TGTGCCAGCAGCATAGATAGCGCCAGCTCCTACAATGAGCAGTTCTTC. Full variable domain (missing parts from reference TRBV13 and TRBJ2-1): AAGVIQSPRHLIKEKRETATLKCYPIPRHDTVYWYQQGPGQDPQFLISFYEKMQSDKGSIPDRFSAQQFSDYHSELNMSSLELGDSALYFCASSIDSASSYNEQFFGPGTRLTVL.